This T cell receptor beta chain is drawn from a study of shared clonotypes between healthy human individuals (dated by TCRdb to 2020 to 2021). Describing the broader study: The cohort included three men and a couple of women between 18 and 49 years of age. For each donor, three plates each were used for CD4 naive and CD4 memory, two plates were used for CD8 naive, and one plate was used for CD8 memory. To estimate repertoire size and how much clonotype sharing occurs between individuals, the study deeply sequenced the blood TCR repertoires of 4 to 6 healthy adults. Different laboratories and diverse techniques were used to prepare libraries and sequence TCR repertoires, to increase sequencing depth and limit assay-specific biases. Per donor, leukapheresis produced somewhere between about 0.9 and 10 billion PBMCs.

Using the deep immunoSEQ assay, TCR CDR3 regions were amplified from genomic DNA by multiplex PCR. Extracted genomic DNA from each cell subset was distributed evenly across all wells of several immunoSEQ 96-well plates, and each plate was treated as a replicate. For sorted subsets, about 210 ng of genomic DNA, equivalent to roughly 30,000 T cell genomes, went into each replicate PCR. The purified libraries were quantified using a Qubit 3.0 fluorometer, sized with a Bioanalyzer 2100, and then quantified again using the KAPA Library Quantification kit. A separate single-read 150-cycle Illumina NextSeq 550 flow cell was used to sequence each immunoSEQ 96-well plate. On the study's bioinformatics: Because only junctional sequences without quality scores were contained in the immunoSEQ output, filtering matching that applied to full-length reads could not be performed. Sequences were annotated with PyIR, a Python wrapper for IgBLAST v1.9, and V/J genes and CDR3 were assigned using IMGT germline references. Reads were removed for weak V/J assignments (E-value above 1e-6), missing CDR3, stop codons, out-of-frame junctions, or ambiguous translated residues. A V3J clonotype was defined by an identical inferred V gene, J gene, and CDR3 amino acid sequence. Percentage overlap between repertoires was calculated by dividing the number of shared unique clonotypes by the size of the smaller repertoire. Repertoire richness was assessed with RTK rarefaction, the Chao1 estimator, and Recon v2.1 estimates of unobserved clonotypes. OLGA was used to compute generation probabilities for all TCRbeta clonotypes that the gDNA method yielded from a handful of donors. TCRdb's version of the immuneACCESS table is confined to in-frame rearrangements and falls short of the full clone set. An unresolved V gene accounts for under half of the shortfall where checked; the remainder is of unknown origin. V and J calls and clone size are given by that table; D and trimming were obtained from the DNA. This sample holds approximately 1.5 million clones; roughly 98% were observed only once. Jointly, the top ten make up about 0.42% of the sample.

Notes on this clone: Its antigen remains unidentified. One base away there is no much larger clone; base qualities are not given.

What the work shows at the level of the full study, not this receptor alone: Higher generation probabilities were observed for clonotypes shared by all four sorted-subset donors than for non-shared clonotypes. Pairwise subsampling led to the expectation that sequencing depth would affect the degree of clonotype sharing among donors. Estimated clonotype richness was generally larger for naive than for memory subsets. Incomplete sequencing was indicated by rarefaction of sorted-subset datasets, despite the large sequencing depth. Only blood was sampled, and tissue TCR repertoires likely differ from those in blood. Because the study included a small number of donors, the genetic and exposure-history diversity represented was limited. When a handful of donors were compared, the shared fraction of clonotypes was about 5% for naive CD4, around 4% for naive CD8, more than 2% for memory CD4, and 0.35% to 0.4% for memory CD8.

The CDR3 measures 16 amino acids from cysteine to phenylalanine. This entry keeps only the CDR3 DNA: 48 bases, framed from base 1. Per the germline V gene, MNHNS is the CDR1 and SASEGT is the CDR2. Trimmed from V: 1 base; trimmed from J: 3 bases; junction bases lacking a gene match: 9. The donors were healthy, HIV-negative adults with no recently reported acute infections or vaccinations. Only Caucasian adults living in Nashville, Tennessee, USA were represented among the donors. Magnetic negative selection was used to enrich CD4+ T cells, after which naive cells were positively selected on CD45RA and the negative fraction became the memory subset. After blood collection by leukapheresis, PBMCs were isolated using Ficoll-Histopaque density gradient centrifugation and then cryopreserved in the vapor phase of liquid nitrogen. Purity and quantity of every magnetically sorted T cell population were checked by analytical flow cytometry. From each sorted fraction, genomic DNA was isolated and quantified by UV absorbance on a Nanodrop 2000c.

What was sequenced was naive CD4+ T cells sorted from blood. The cell subset or site label for this specimen denotes: CD45RA+ positively selected. The chain was built from TRBV6-1 and TRBJ2-7, with 7 bases aligning to TRBD2. This TCR derives from a man younger than 45 in good health. The CDR3 has the sequence CASSEGFAGVRYEQYF. The DNA reads TGTGCCAGCAGTGAAGGGTTTGCGGGAGTACGCTACGAGCAGTACTTC.